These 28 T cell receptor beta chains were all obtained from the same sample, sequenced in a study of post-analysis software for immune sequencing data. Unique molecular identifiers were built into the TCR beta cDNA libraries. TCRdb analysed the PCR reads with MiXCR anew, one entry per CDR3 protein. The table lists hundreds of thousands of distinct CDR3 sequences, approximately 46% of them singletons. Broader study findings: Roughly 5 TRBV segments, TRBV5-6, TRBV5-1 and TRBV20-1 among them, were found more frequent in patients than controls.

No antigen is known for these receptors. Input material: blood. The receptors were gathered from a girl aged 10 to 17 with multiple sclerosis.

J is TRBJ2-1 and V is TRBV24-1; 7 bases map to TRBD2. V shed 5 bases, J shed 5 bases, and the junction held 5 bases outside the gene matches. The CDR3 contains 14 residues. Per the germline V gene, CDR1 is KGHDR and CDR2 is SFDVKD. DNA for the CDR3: TGTGCCACCAGTGCGGGGGGTACCCACAATGAGCAGTTCTTC. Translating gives CATSAGGTHNEQFF.

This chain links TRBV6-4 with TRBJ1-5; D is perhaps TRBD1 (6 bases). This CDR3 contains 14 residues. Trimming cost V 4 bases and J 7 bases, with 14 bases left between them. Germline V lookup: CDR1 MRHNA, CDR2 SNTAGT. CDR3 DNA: TGTGCCAGCAGTGCTACAGGGACGGGCCAGCCCCAGCATTTT. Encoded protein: CASSATGTGQPQHF.

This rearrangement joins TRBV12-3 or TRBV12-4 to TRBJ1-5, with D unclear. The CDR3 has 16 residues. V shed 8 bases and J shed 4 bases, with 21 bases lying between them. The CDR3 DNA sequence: TGTGCCAGCGGATTTTTTTCCTGGCACATTAATCAGCCCCAGCATTTT. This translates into CASGFFSWHINQPQHF.

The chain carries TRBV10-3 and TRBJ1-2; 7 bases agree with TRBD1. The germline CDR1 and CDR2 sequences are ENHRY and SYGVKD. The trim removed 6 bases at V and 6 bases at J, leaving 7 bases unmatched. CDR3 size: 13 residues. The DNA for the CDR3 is TGTGCCATCAGGGAATTAGGACAGGATGGCTACACCTTC. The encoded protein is CAIRELGQDGYTF.

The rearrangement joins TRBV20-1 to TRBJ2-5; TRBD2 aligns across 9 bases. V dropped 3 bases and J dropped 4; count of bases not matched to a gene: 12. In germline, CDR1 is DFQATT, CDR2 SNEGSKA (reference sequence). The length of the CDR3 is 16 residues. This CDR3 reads CSASLASGMKRETQYF. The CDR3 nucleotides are TGCAGTGCTAGCCTGGCTAGCGGGATGAAACGAGAGACCCAGTACTTC.

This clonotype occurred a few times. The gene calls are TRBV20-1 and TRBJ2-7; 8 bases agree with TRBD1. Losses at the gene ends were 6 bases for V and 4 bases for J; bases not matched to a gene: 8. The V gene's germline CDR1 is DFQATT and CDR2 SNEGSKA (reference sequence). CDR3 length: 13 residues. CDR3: CSAIDRGGYEQYF. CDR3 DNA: TGCAGTGCGATCGACAGGGGCGGATACGAGCAGTACTTC.

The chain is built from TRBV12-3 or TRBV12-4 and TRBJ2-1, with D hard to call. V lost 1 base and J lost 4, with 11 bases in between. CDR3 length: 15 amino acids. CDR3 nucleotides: TGTGCCAGCAGTTTAGGAAGCGTTTCTTACAATGAGCAGTTCTTC. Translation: CASSLGSVSYNEQFF.

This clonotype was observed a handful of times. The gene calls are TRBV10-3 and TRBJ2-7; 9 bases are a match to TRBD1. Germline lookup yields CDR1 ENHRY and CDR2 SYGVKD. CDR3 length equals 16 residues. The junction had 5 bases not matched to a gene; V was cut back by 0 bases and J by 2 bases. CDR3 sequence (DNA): TGTGCCATCAGTGAGTCGGACAGGGGTTCTACCTACGAGCAGTACTTC. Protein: CAISESDRGSTYEQYF.

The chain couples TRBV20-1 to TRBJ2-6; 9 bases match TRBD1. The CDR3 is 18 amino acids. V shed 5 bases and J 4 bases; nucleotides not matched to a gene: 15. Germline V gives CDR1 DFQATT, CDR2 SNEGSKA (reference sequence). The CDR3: CSAHRTGAIPTGANVLTF. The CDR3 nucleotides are TGCAGTGCTCATAGGACAGGGGCTATACCTACAGGGGCCAACGTCCTGACTTTC.

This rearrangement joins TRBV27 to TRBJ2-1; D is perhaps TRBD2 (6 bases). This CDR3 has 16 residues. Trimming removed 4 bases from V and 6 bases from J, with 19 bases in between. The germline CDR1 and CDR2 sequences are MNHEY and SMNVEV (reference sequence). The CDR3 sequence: CASSSLGSRPRNEQFF. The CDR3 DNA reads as TGTGCCAGCAGTTCCCTCGGGAGTAGGCCCCGCAATGAGCAGTTCTTC.

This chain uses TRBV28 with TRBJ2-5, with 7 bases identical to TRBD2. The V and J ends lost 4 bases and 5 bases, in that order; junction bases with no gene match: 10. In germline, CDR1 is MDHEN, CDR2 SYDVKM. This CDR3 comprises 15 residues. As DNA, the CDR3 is TGTGCCAGCAGTTCCCAGCGGGCGGGGGTGGAGACCCAGTACTTC. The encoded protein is CASSSQRAGVETQYF.

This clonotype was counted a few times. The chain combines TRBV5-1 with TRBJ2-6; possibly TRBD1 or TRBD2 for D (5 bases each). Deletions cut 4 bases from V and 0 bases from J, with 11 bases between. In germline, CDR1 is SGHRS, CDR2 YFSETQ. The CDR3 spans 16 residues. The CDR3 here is CASSRRGDSGANVLTF. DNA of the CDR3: TGCGCCAGCAGCCGTCGAGGGGACTCTGGGGCCAACGTCCTGACTTTC.

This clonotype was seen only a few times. The DNA of the CDR3 is TGTGCCAGCAGCGTAGGTGACACTGAAGCTTTCTTT. Translated: CASSVGDTEAFF. The V gene is TRBV9, the J gene TRBJ1-1; no clear D gene. V lost 0 bases and J lost 3, with 3 bases in between. The CDR3 contains 12 residues. The germline V gene has CDR1 SGDLS and CDR2 YYNGEE.

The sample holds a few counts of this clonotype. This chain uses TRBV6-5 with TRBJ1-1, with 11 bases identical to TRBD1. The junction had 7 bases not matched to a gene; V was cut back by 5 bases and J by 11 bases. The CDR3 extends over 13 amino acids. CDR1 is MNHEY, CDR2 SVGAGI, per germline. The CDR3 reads CASSPDRGLAAFF. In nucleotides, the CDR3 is TGTGCCAGCAGTCCGGACAGGGGGCTTGCGGCTTTCTTT.

The CDR3 DNA follows: TGTGCCAGCAGTGGTAGCGGCACAGATACGCAGTATTTT. Its translation: CASSGSGTDTQYF. The rearrangement joins TRBV7-3 to TRBJ2-3, with D maybe TRBD2 (5 bases). This CDR3 has 13 residues. Germline V gene lookup returns CDR1 SGHTA and CDR2 FQGTGA. V lost 6 bases, J lost 1 base, and 8 bases lay in between.

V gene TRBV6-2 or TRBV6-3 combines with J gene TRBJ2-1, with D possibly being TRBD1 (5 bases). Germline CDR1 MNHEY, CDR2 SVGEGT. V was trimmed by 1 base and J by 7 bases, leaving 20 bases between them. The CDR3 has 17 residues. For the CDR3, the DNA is TGTGCCAGCAGTTACTTCTTATCTGCAGGGTCAGGGAATGAGCAGTTCTTC. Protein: CASSYFLSAGSGNEQFF.

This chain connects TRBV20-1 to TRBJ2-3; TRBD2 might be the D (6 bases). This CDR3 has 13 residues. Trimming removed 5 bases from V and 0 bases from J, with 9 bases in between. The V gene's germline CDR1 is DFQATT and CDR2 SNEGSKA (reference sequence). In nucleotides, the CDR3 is TGCAGTGCTTCCAGCGGGAGCACAGATACGCAGTATTTT. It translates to CSASSGSTDTQYF.

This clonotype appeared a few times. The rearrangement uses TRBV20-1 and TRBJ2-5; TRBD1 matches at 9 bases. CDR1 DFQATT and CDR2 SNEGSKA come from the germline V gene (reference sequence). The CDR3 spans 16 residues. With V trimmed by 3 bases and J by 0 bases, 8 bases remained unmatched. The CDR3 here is CSASGAGQGYQETQYF. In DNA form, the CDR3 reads TGCAGTGCTAGTGGAGCTGGACAGGGGTACCAAGAGACCCAGTACTTC.

The CDR3 protein is CSVDWGAGNEQFF. The DNA for the CDR3 is TGCAGCGTTGATTGGGGCGCGGGGAATGAGCAGTTCTTC. The chain recombines TRBV29-1 with TRBJ2-1; the D gene is possibly TRBD2 (6 bases). The CDR3 runs to 13 residues. V gave up 3 bases and J gave up 7 bases, with 13 bases separating them. Germline V gives CDR1 SQVTM, CDR2 ANQGSEA.

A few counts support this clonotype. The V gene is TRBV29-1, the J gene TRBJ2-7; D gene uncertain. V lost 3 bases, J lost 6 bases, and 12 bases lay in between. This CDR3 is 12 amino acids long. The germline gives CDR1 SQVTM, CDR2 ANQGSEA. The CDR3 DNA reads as TGCAGCGTTGAGTGGCAGGTGGGCGAGCAGTACTTC. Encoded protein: CSVEWQVGEQYF.

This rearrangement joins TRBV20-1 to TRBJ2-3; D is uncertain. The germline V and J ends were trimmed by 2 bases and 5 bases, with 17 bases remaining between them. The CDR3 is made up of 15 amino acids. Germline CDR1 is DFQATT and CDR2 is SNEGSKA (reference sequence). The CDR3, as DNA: TGCAGTGCTAGAAGGGTAGCTCGGGTGGGAGATACGCAGTATTTT. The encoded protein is CSARRVARVGDTQYF.

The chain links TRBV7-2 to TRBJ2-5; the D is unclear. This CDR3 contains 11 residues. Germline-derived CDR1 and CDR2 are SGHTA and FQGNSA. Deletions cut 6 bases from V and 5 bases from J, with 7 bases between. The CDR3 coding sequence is TGTGCCAGCAGGTTTGGGGAGACCCAGTACTTC. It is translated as CASRFGETQYF.

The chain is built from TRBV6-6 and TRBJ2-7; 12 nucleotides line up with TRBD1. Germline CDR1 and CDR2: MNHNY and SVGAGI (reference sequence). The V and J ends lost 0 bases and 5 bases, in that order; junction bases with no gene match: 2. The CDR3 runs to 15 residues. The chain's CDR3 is CASSYSGQGADEQYF. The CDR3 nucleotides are TGTGCCAGCAGTTACTCGGGACAGGGGGCGGACGAGCAGTACTTC.

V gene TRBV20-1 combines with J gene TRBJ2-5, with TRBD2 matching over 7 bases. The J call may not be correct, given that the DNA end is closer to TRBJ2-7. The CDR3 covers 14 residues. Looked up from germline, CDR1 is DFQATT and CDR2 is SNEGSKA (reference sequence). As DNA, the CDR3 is TGCAGTGCTAGAGGAGGGCTAGCGGTGTACGAGCAGTACTTC. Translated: CSARGGLAVYEQYF.

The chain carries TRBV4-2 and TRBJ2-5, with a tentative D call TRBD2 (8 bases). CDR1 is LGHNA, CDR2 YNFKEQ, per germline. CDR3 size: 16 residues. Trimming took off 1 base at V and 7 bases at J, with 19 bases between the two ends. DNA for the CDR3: TGTGCCAGCAGCCAAGGGGACAGCTCCCGGGGGGGGACCCAGTACTTC. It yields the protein CASSQGDSSRGGTQYF.

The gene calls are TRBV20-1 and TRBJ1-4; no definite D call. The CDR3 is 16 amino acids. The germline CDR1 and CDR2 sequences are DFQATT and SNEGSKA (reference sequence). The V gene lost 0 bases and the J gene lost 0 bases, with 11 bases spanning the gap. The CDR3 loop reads CSARDPSGATNEKLFF. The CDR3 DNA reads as TGCAGTGCTAGAGATCCTTCAGGCGCAACTAATGAAAAACTGTTTTTT.

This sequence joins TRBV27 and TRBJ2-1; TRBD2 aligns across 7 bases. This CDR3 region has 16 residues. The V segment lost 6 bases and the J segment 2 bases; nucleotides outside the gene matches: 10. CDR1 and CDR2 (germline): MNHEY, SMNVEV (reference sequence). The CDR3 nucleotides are TGTGCCAGCAGCCCATCGTGGGGGGGACCCTACAATGAGCAGTTCTTC. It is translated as CASSPSWGGPYNEQFF.

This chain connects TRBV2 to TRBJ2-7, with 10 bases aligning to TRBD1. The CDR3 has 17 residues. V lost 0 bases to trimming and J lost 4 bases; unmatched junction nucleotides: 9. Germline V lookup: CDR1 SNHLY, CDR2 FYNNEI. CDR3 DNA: TGTGCCAGCAGTGAAGCCGTGACAGGGGGCGACGTTTACGAGCAGTACTTC. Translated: CASSEAVTGGDVYEQYF.